This TCR beta chain was documented in a study of T cell repertoires in cytomegalovirus infection. MiXCR, run by TCRdb on the reads, gives a single entry per CDR3 protein. The data hold about 450,000 distinct CDR3 sequences, with 31% observed a single time. CDR1 is SGHRS, CDR2 YFSETQ, per germline. This CDR3 is 15 amino acids long. The V gene end was trimmed by 1 base and the J gene end by 4 bases; junction bases not matched to a gene: 5. The sequence derives from a human donor in good health (CMV status not recorded). Some clones in this sample may be carry-over from other donors' samples. This chain connects TRBV5-1 to TRBJ2-7; TRBD2 agrees at 10 bases. The source material was PBMCs. The CDR3 DNA is TGCGCCAGCAGCTTGTCTAGCGGGGGTTTTTACGAGCAGTACTTC. Protein product: CASSLSSGGFYEQYF.